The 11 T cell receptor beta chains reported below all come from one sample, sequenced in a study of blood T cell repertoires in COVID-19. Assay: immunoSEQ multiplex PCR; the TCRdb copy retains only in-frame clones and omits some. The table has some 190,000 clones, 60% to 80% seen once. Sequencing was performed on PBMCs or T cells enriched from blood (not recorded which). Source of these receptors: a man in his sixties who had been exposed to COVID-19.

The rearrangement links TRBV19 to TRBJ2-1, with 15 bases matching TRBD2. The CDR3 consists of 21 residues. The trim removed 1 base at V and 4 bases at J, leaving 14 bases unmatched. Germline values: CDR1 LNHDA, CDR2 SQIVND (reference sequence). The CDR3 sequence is CASSIGSSGTSGRRGYNEQFF. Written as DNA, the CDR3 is TGTGCCAGTAGTATAGGAAGTTCGGGGACTAGCGGGAGGCGGGGGTACAATGAGCAGTTCTTC.

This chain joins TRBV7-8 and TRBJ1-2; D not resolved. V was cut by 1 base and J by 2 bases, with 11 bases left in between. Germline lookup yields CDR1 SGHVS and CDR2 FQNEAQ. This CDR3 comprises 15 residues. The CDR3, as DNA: TGTGCCAGCAGCTTAGAAGGAGGCACCAACTATGGCTACACCTTC. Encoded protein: CASSLEGGTNYGYTF.

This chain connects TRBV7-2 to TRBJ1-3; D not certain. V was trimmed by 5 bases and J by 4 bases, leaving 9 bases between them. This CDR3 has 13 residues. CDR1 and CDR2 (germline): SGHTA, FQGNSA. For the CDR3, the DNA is TGTGCCAGCAGCGCGACGGGGGGAAACACCATATATTTT. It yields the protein CASSATGGNTIYF.

The CDR3 DNA is TGCGCCAGCAGCTCCGAACTAGCGGAATACAATGAGCAGTTCTTC. It encodes CASSSELAEYNEQFF. The chain employs TRBV5-1 and TRBJ2-1; TRBD2 agrees at 8 bases. The germline CDR1 and CDR2 sequences are SGHRS and YFSETQ. Trimming cost V 3 bases and J 4 bases; bases outside gene matches: 6. The CDR3 contains 15 residues.

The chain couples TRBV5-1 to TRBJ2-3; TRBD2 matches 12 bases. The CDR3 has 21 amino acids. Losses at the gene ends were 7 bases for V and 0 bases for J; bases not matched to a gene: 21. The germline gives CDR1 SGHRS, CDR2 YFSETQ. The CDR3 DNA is TGCGCCAGCGGCTACGCGGGGCTAGGTGGGACTAGCGGGCCCAGCACAGATACGCAGTATTTT. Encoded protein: CASGYAGLGGTSGPSTDTQYF.

CDR3 coding DNA: TGTGCCAGCAGCCTCGACGGACAGCCCACTGAAGCTTTCTTT. Protein sequence: CASSLDGQPTEAFF. The rearrangement joins TRBV28 to TRBJ1-1; D might be TRBD1 (6 bases). This CDR3 is 14 amino acids long. Trimming cost V 6 bases and J 4 bases, with 15 bases left between them. Germline V gene sequence: CDR1 MDHEN, CDR2 SYDVKM.

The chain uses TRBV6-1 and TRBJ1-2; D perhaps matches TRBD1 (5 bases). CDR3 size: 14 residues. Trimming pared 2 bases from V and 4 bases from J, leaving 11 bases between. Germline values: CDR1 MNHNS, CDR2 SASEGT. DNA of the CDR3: TGTGCCAGCAGTGAATCGGGGGGACTCTATGGCTACACCTTC. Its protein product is CASSESGGLYGYTF.

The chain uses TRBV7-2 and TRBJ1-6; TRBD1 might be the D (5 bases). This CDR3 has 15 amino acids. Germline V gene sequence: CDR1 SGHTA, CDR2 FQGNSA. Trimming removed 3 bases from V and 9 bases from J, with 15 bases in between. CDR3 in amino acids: CASSFRDFGISPLHF. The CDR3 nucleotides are TGTGCCAGCAGCTTCCGGGACTTTGGGATTTCACCCCTCCACTTT.

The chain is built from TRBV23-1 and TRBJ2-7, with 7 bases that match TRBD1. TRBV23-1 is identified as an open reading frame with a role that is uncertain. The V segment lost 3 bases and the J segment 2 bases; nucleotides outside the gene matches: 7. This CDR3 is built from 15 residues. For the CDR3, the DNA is TGCGCCAGCAGTCACTCCGGGACAGAGACCTACGAGCAGTACTTC. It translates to CASSHSGTETYEQYF.

CDR3 sequence: CASSKGVSRRRAGNTIYF. DNA of the CDR3: TGTGCCAGCAGCAAAGGAGTCTCTAGGCGCAGGGCTGGAAACACCATATATTTT. The V call is TRBV21-1, the J call TRBJ1-3; no check of the table's D call, TRBD1, against the DNA was made. TRBV21-1 is a recognized pseudogene. This CDR3 region has 18 residues.

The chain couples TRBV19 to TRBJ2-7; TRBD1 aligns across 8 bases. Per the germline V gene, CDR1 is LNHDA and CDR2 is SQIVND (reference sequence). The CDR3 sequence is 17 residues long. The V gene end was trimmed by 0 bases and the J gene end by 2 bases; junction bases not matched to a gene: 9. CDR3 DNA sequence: TGTGCCAGTAGTATAGACCCTCCCGGACAGGGCCCCTACGAGCAGTACTTC. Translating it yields CASSIDPPGQGPYEQYF.